The next 32 T cell receptor beta chains were all read from a single sample in a study of T cells in Graves' hyperthyroidism and ophthalmopathy. Researchers took RNA transcripts and amplified the TCR beta CDR3 regions from them. Using the HTBI primer set, a first-round RT-PCR was run on the TCR CDR3. TCRdb re-called the multiplex PCR reads through MiXCR, storing one row per CDR3 protein. Of about 98,000 distinct CDR3 sequences listed, roughly 39% are singletons. Sequencing used peripheral blood or thyroid tissue (not recorded which). Receptor source: a woman in her thirties with Graves' hyperthyroidism.

This clonotype was recorded at least ten times. J is TRBJ1-2 and V is TRBV15; D is unresolved. Germline CDR1 LNHNV, CDR2 YYDKDF (reference sequence). Trimming shortened V by 0 bases and J by 7 bases, and 12 bases separated the two germline ends. This CDR3 has 14 residues. The chain's CDR3 is CATSREAVGFGYTF. CDR3 nucleotides: TGTGCCACCAGCAGAGAGGCGGTGGGATTTGGCTACACCTTC.

The chain carries TRBV7-9 and TRBJ2-5, with TRBD2 matching 13 bases. V gave up 5 bases and J gave up 4 bases; unmatched junction bases: 4. The germline V gene encodes CDR1 SEHNR and CDR2 FQNEAQ (reference sequence). The CDR3 runs to 15 residues. The chain's CDR3 is CASSQGTSGIETQYF. The CDR3 region has the DNA TGTGCCAGCAGCCAAGGGACTAGCGGGATAGAGACCCAGTACTTC.

By share, this clonotype ranks as medium-sized. This chain uses TRBV2 with TRBJ2-2; 12 positions agree with TRBD2. The CDR3 has 19 residues. V lost 1 base, J lost 4 bases, and 10 bases stayed unmatched. CDR1 is SNHLY and CDR2 is FYNNEI in the germline V gene. The CDR3 is CASSEGETLAGGGTGELFF. The DNA of the CDR3 is TGTGCCAGCAGTGAAGGGGAGACTCTAGCGGGAGGGGGCACCGGGGAGCTGTTTTTT.

This clonotype was counted ten times or more. This chain joins TRBV2 and TRBJ1-1; D call uncertain. This CDR3 contains 12 residues. Germline V gives CDR1 SNHLY, CDR2 FYNNEI. V dropped 4 bases and J dropped 5 bases, with 8 bases sitting between them. CDR3 sequence: CASSVHATEAFF. Here the CDR3 DNA reads TGTGCCAGCAGTGTCCACGCGACTGAAGCTTTCTTT.

By share of the sample, this clonotype is medium-sized. The chain combines TRBV7-2 with TRBJ2-5, with a possible D match to TRBD2 (5 bases). The ends were cut back, 7 bases at V and 1 base at J, with 10 bases in the middle. CDR3 size: 13 residues. From germline, CDR1 is SGHTA and CDR2 FQGNSA. The CDR3 here is CASIRRGQETQYF. Here the CDR3 DNA reads TGTGCCAGCATCAGACGGGGCCAAGAGACCCAGTACTTC.

V usage is TRBV5-6 and J usage is TRBJ2-5; the D gene is possibly TRBD2 (7 bases). The V gene's germline CDR1 is SGHDT and CDR2 YYEEEE. This CDR3 spans 16 amino acids. V lost 4 bases to trimming and J lost 1 base, with 17 bases between them. The CDR3 coding sequence is TGTGCCAGCAGCGACAGGACAGCGGGGTTCCAAGAGACCCAGTACTTC. Translated: CASSDRTAGFQETQYF.

This clonotype was seen repeatedly, ten times or more. The J gene is TRBJ1-1, the V gene TRBV5-6, with no clear D. Trimming pared 4 bases from V and 4 bases from J, leaving 14 bases between. The CDR3 extends over 14 amino acids. Germline CDR1 reads SGHDT; CDR2 reads YYEEEE. As DNA, the CDR3 is TGTGCCAGCAGCGCCCACCCGGCAGGCACTGAAGCTTTCTTT. Its translation: CASSAHPAGTEAFF.

Ten or more counts support this clonotype. The chain joins TRBV12-3 or TRBV12-4 to TRBJ1-4, with TRBD1 identical over 8 bases. V lost 5 bases and J lost 5; bases outside the gene matches: 4. The CDR3 is made up of 14 amino acids. CDR3 amino acids: CASSTDRANEKLFF. The CDR3 bases are TGTGCCAGCAGTACGGACAGGGCCAATGAAAAACTGTTTTTT.

The chain joins TRBV30 to TRBJ1-1; D gene uncertain. CDR1 is GTSNPN, CDR2 SVGIG, per germline (reference sequence). V gave up 3 bases and J gave up 3 bases, with 17 bases separating them. CDR3 size: 15 residues. CDR3 loop: CAWSGNRMGDTEAFF. For the CDR3, the DNA is TGTGCCTGGAGCGGGAATAGGATGGGAGACACTGAAGCTTTCTTT.

This clonotype showed up many times. The chain joins TRBV12-3 or TRBV12-4 to TRBJ2-5; a weak D match, TRBD1 (6 bases). The length of the CDR3 is 16 residues. The V gene lost 6 bases and the J gene lost 2 bases, with 19 bases spanning the gap. CDR3 bases: TGTGCCAGCAGCCCCCCGGGACAAGACTATCAAGAGACCCAGTACTTC. Amino acids: CASSPPGQDYQETQYF.

A remark on this clonotype: Compared with germline, one end of the junction differs, possibly owing to a read error. The V and J genes are TRBV10-3 and TRBJ1-2; no definite D call. The CDR3 length is 17 residues. The germline gives CDR1 ENHRY, CDR2 SYGVKD. This CDR3 is CAISESRGKASNYGSTF. DNA of the CDR3: TGCGCCATCAGTGAGTCGAGAGGGAAGGCATCTAACTATGGCTCCACCTTC.

As regards this clonotype: One end of the junction is discordant with germline, which a read error may explain. The chain is built from TRBV20-1 and TRBJ2-7; no definite D call. Looked up from germline, CDR1 is DFQATT and CDR2 is SNEGSKA (reference sequence). This CDR3 is built from 16 residues. Here the CDR3 DNA reads TGCAGTGCTACAGAAAGAACAGATTACTATTCCTACGAGGAGTACTTC. This encodes CSATERTDYYSYEEYF.

There are many counts of this clonotype. J is TRBJ2-7 and V is TRBV10-3; 8 positions match TRBD1. The V and J ends lost 7 bases and 6 bases, in that order; junction bases with no gene match: 8. The CDR3 spans 13 residues. Germline V gene lookup returns CDR1 ENHRY and CDR2 SYGVKD. CDR3 sequence: CAIKVDRALEQYF. Written as DNA, the CDR3 is TGTGCCATCAAAGTGGACAGGGCGCTCGAGCAGTACTTC.

This rearrangement joins TRBV2 to TRBJ2-7; D perhaps matches TRBD1 (5 bases). Germline CDR1 is SNHLY and CDR2 is FYNNEI. The CDR3 has 12 amino acids. V lost 8 bases and J 3 bases, leaving 11 bases between the germline ends. The CDR3 DNA sequence: TGTGCCAGCCACCTAGACAGCTACGAGCAGTACTTC. This codes for CASHLDSYEQYF.

By sample share, this clonotype is medium-sized. This chain connects TRBV15 to TRBJ2-5; 8 bases match TRBD2. V was pared by 4 bases and J by 7 bases, with 5 bases of the junction left unmatched. This CDR3 spans 13 amino acids. The germline CDR1 and CDR2 sequences are LNHNV and YYDKDF (reference sequence). This CDR3 reads CATSTGGVMTQYF. The CDR3 nucleotides are TGTGCCACCAGCACGGGGGGGGTGATGACCCAGTACTTC.

This clonotype occurred many times. Compared with germline, one end of the junction differs, possibly owing to a read error. This chain links TRBV9 with TRBJ2-2; a possible D gene is TRBD1 (6 bases). This CDR3 has 16 amino acids. CDR1 is SGDLS and CDR2 is YYNGEE in the germline V gene. CDR3 sequence: CASSVAGAVNSGELFF. CDR3 bases: TGTGCCAGCAGCGTAGCAGGGGCGGTCAACAGCGGGGAGCTGTTTTTT.

Of note for this clonotype: Germline and junction disagree at one end, which may indicate a read error. The chain recombines TRBV7-9 with TRBJ2-7, with D perhaps matching TRBD2 (6 bases). The CDR3 is 15 amino acids. Germline V gives CDR1 SEHNR, CDR2 FQNEAQ (reference sequence). The CDR3 protein is CVSSWTMAASYEQHF. The CDR3 DNA is TGTGTCAGCAGTTGGACTATGGCAGCGTCCTACGAGCAGCACTTC.

The table lists this clonotype with many counts. The V call is TRBV20-1, the J call TRBJ1-2; tentatively, D is TRBD1 (6 bases). CDR3 length equals 11 residues. Trimming removed 6 bases at V and 8 bases at J, with 13 bases between. Germline V CDR1 and CDR2: DFQATT, SNEGSKA (reference sequence). The CDR3: CSAAGAGGYTF. The CDR3 DNA reads as TGCAGTGCGGCAGGGGCGGGGGGCTACACCTTC.

The chain combines TRBV10-3 with TRBJ2-7; D remains unclear. Trimming left V 5 bases short and J 2 bases short, with 16 bases between. The CDR3 runs 15 residues. Germline values: CDR1 ENHRY, CDR2 SYGVKD. CDR3 nucleotide sequence: TGTGCCATCAGTCCTATCAGGTGGAAAACCTACGAGCAGTACTTC. Residues: CAISPIRWKTYEQYF.

There are many counts of this clonotype. The chain uses TRBV19 and TRBJ1-6; D perhaps matches TRBD1 (6 bases). CDR1 is LNHDA and CDR2 is SQIVND in the germline V gene (reference sequence). This CDR3 has 16 residues. With 6 bases removed from V and 10 bases from J, the gap between germline ends came to 22 bases. The CDR3 region has the DNA TGTGCCAGTAGACTCTCCTGGGGGGCCTTCGGGTCACCCCTCCACTTT. It specifies CASRLSWGAFGSPLHF.

The chain combines TRBV20-1 with TRBJ1-3, with D unresolved. Deletions cut 3 bases from V and 2 bases from J, with 11 bases between. The CDR3 sequence is 14 residues long. Germline CDR1 DFQATT, CDR2 SNEGSKA (reference sequence). CDR3 in amino acids: CSARRFTPGNTIYF. As DNA, the CDR3 is TGCAGTGCTAGGAGGTTTACCCCTGGAAACACCATATATTTT.

There are many counts of this clonotype. The chain combines TRBV7-9 with TRBJ1-1; D might be TRBD1 (5 bases). Germline CDR1 is SEHNR and CDR2 is FQNEAQ (reference sequence). V lost 3 bases and J 3 bases, leaving 8 bases between the germline ends. The CDR3 covers 13 residues. CDR3 DNA sequence: TGTGCCAGCAGCTTCGGGGGGGACACTGAAGCTTTCTTT. Protein product: CASSFGGDTEAFF.

There are many counts of this clonotype. At one end, the junction sequence differs from germline, possibly due to a read error. The rearrangement links TRBV2 to TRBJ2-2, with D maybe TRBD2 (5 bases). The CDR3 length is 14 residues. The germline CDR1 and CDR2 sequences are SNHLY and FYNNEI. In nucleotides, the CDR3 is TGTGCCAGCAAGCCGGGAACGAACACCGGGGAGCTATTTTTT. The encoded protein is CASKPGTNTGELFF.

Remarks on this clonotype: A much larger clone is a single base away; this may be a read error. The rearrangement joins TRBV6-1 to TRBJ1-3; TRBD1 is a possible D gene (5 bases). This CDR3 has 14 residues. Per the germline V gene, CDR1 is MNHNS and CDR2 is SASEGT. The CDR3 reads CTSSVEGLGNTTYF. The CDR3 DNA reads as TGTACCAGCAGTGTCGAGGGGCTTGGAAACACCACATATTTT.

This clonotype was recorded only once. Germline and junction disagree at one end, which may indicate a read error. The chain employs TRBV7-2 and TRBJ1-2; no reliable D call. This CDR3 is 13 amino acids long. Germline CDR1 and CDR2: SGHTA and FQGNSA. In nucleotides, the CDR3 is TGTGCCAGCAGCACCACACCCTGGCATGGCTGCACCTTC. It yields the protein CASSTTPWHGCTF.

V and J are TRBV7-9 and TRBJ2-5, with a weak D call TRBD1 (5 bases). This CDR3 contains 14 residues. Germline-derived CDR1 and CDR2 are SEHNR and FQNEAQ (reference sequence). Trimming shortened V by 6 bases and J by 4 bases, and 15 bases separated the two germline ends. The CDR3 DNA sequence: TGTGCCAGCAGAAAAGGGGCAGGGCGAGAGACCCAGTACTTC. This gives the protein CASRKGAGRETQYF.

The chain is built from TRBV28 and TRBJ1-3, with a possible D match to TRBD1 (5 bases). The CDR3 is 15 residues long. Trimming removed 5 bases from V and 7 bases from J, with 18 bases in between. CDR1 is MDHEN, CDR2 SYDVKM, per germline. The CDR3 here is CASSIVGDIGNTIYF. CDR3 coding DNA: TGTGCCAGCAGTATCGTAGGGGATATTGGGAACACCATATATTTT.

This chain links TRBV20-1 with TRBJ1-2; no clear D gene. The V end was cut by 3 bases, the J end by 5 bases, with 16 bases between. Germline assignment: CDR1 DFQATT and CDR2 SNEGSKA (reference sequence). The CDR3 spans 14 residues. CDR3 region: CSARRAAVKYGYTF. As DNA, the CDR3 is TGCAGTGCTAGGAGGGCGGCGGTAAAATATGGCTACACCTTC.

This clonotype was picked up many times. Since a much larger clone is just one base distant, this may be a read error. This rearrangement joins TRBV5-1 to TRBJ2-7, with a weak D call TRBD1 (6 bases). Looked up from germline, CDR1 is SGHRS and CDR2 is YFSETQ. CDR3 size: 18 residues. This chain's CDR3 is CAGSLRPFGDTMPHEQYF. The CDR3 DNA is TGCGCCGGCAGCTTGCGACCATTCGGGGACACCATGCCCCACGAGCAGTACTTC.

This clonotype was counted a few times. A clone one base away is much larger, so this may be a read error. The gene calls are TRBV7-2 and TRBJ1-5; no reliable D call. Germline assignment: CDR1 SGHTA and CDR2 FQGNSA. The V end was cut by 4 bases, the J end by 1 base, with 8 bases between. This CDR3 spans 14 amino acids. The CDR3 region has the DNA TGTGCCAGCAGCTCCTATGGAAGCAATCAGCCCCAGCATTTT. It yields the protein CASSSYGSNQPQHF.

A single count supports this clonotype. This chain links TRBV12-3 or TRBV12-4 with TRBJ1-2; 9 positions agree with TRBD1. After removal of 5 bases from V and 8 bases from J, the junction contained 6 bases not matched to a gene. The length of the CDR3 is 13 residues. CDR3 amino acids: CASSAQGARGYTF. Written as DNA, the CDR3 is TGTGCCAGCAGTGCACAGGGGGCTAGGGGCTACACCTTC.

The rearrangement joins TRBV10-3 to TRBJ1-4; the match to TRBD1 covers 10 bases. CDR1 ENHRY and CDR2 SYGVKD come from the germline V gene. The CDR3 loop spans 13 amino acids. The V segment lost 4 bases and the J segment 11 bases; nucleotides outside the gene matches: 4. DNA of the CDR3: TGTGCCATCAGTGGTCGACAGGGGGCGAAACTGTTTTTT. Its protein is CAISGRQGAKLFF.